This TCR beta chain came from a study of blood T cell repertoires in COVID-19. The method was immunoSEQ multiplex PCR; TCRdb's version includes in-frame clones alone and lacks a portion of them. Of around 250,000 clones in the sample, roughly 86% were seen once. The CDR3 runs 16 residues. Looked up from germline, CDR1 is LGHNT and CDR2 is FRNRAP. The J segment lost 6 bases and the V segment lost 6 bases, leaving 15 bases of the junction unmatched. Input material: peripheral blood. The V gene is TRBV12-5, the J gene TRBJ2-7, with 9 bases matching TRBD1. The sequence was obtained from a human donor in a cohort sampled during active COVID-19. For the CDR3, the DNA is TGTGCTAGTGGCCAAACTACAGGGGGCAGAGCCCTCGAGCAGTACTTC. Translated: CASGQTTGGRALEQYF.